This T cell receptor beta chain stems from a study of shared clonotypes between healthy human individuals. The wider study: The composition of the donors was a couple of women and a few men aged 18 to 49. General observations from the study: On the whole, naive subsets had larger estimated richness than memory subsets had.

In the case of this clone: The antigen is not known.

Using roughly 180 ng DNA, around 30,000 T cell genomes, the sorted-subset replicate PCRs were run. Produced via immunoSEQ multiplex PCR; TCRdb's table is partial and in-frame only. The table includes fewer than 1.6 million clones, about 98.5% detected once. The sequence came from a man aged 30-40 years in good health. Sequences were obtained from naive CD4+ T cells sorted from blood. Regarding subset: CD45RA+ positively selected.

This CDR3 is CAWSLASEQYF. CDR3 nucleotide sequence: TGTGCCTGGAGTTTGGCCTCCGAGCAGTACTTC. The chain joins TRBV30 to TRBJ2-7; D is unclear. There are 11 residues in the CDR3. The V and J ends lost 2 bases and 6 bases respectively, with 8 bases between them. In germline, CDR1 is GTSNPN, CDR2 SVGIG (reference sequence).